This T cell receptor (beta chain) appears in the sequencing data of a study of shared clonotypes between healthy human individuals. Study as a whole: Ranging from 18 to 49 in age, donors were a couple of women and a few men. Per donor, three plates held CD4 naive cells, three held CD4 memory, two held CD8 naive and one held CD8 memory.

Study results and limitations: Compared with clonotypes that all four donors shared, non-shared clonotypes had lower generation probabilities. Naive subsets generally exceeded memory subsets in estimated richness.

Unmatched junction bases numbered 10, after V lost 5 bases and J lost 4 bases. This CDR3 is built from 15 residues. Germline CDR1 is LNHDA and CDR2 is SQIVND (reference sequence). This clone was recorded a few times. As yet, its antigen is unknown. Generated by immunoSEQ multiplex PCR, the TCRdb table keeps only in-frame clones and is missing some. The sample has 1,100,000 or so clones, around 82% seen once. The material sequenced was memory CD4+ T cells from PBMCs. Regarding subset: CD45RA-negative fraction. The rearrangement uses TRBV19 and TRBJ1-2; TRBD1 aligns across 7 bases. This TCR was recovered from a man younger than 35 in good health. Some clones in this sample may be carry-over from other donors' samples. The CDR3: CASSPRTGPIYGYTF. CDR3 DNA sequence: TGTGCCAGTAGTCCCCGGACAGGCCCGATCTATGGCTACACCTTC. The entire variable domain, with the rest obtained from reference TRBV19 and TRBJ1-2, is as follows: DGGITQSPKYLFRKEGQNVTLSCEQNLNHDAMYWYRQDPGQGLRLIYYSQIVNDFQKGDIAEGYSVSREKKESFPLTVTSAQKNPTAFYLCASSPRTGPIYGYTFGSGTRLTVV.